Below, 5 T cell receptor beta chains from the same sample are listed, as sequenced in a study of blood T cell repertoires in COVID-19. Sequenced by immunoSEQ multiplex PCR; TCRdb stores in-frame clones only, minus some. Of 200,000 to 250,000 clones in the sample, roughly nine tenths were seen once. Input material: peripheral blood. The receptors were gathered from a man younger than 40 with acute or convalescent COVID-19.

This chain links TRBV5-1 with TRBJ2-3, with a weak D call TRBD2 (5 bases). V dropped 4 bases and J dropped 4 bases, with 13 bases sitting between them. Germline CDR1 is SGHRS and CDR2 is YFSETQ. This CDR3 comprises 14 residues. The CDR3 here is CASSPSGSSDTQYF. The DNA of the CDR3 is TGCGCCAGCAGCCCGTCGGGGTCCTCAGATACGCAGTATTTT.

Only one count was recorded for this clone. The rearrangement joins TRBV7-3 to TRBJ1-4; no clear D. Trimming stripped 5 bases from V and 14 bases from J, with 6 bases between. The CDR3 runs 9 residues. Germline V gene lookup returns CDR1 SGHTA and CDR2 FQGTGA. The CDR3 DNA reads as TGTGCCAGCAGCGGCCCCCTGTTTTTT. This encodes CASSGPLFF.

CDR3 nucleotides: TGTGCCAGCAGTGAAGTGGGCAGTTCGAACACCGGGGAGCTGTTTTTT. Translating gives CASSEVGSSNTGELFF. The chain has TRBV6-1 and TRBJ2-2; D gene ambiguous. V lost 1 base to trimming and J lost 0 bases, with 9 bases between them. The CDR3 covers 16 residues. Germline assignment: CDR1 MNHNS and CDR2 SASEGT.

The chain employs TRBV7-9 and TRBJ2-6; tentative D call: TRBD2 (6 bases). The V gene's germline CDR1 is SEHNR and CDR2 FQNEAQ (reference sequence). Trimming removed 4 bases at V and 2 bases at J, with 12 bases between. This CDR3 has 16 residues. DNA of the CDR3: TGTGCCAGCAGCTCCAACCGGGGGACTGGGGCCAACGTCCTGACTTTC. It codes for CASSSNRGTGANVLTF. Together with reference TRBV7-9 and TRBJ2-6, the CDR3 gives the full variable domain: DTGVSQNPRHKITKRGQNVTFRCDPISEHNRLYWYRQTLGQGPEFLTYFQNEAQLEKSRLLSDRFSAERPKGSFSTLEIQRTEQGDSAMYLCASSSNRGTGANVLTFGAGSRLTVL.

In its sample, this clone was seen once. The CDR3 bases are TGTGCCAGCAGCTTCGGGCAGCCCCGGGACAATCAGCCCCAGCATTTT. Translation gives CASSFGQPRDNQPQHF. V is TRBV7-6 and J is TRBJ1-5; D not certain. Per germline, CDR1 SGHVS and CDR2 FNYEAQ. V dropped 3 bases and J dropped 3 bases, with 15 bases sitting between them. The CDR3 length is 16 residues.